This T cell receptor beta chain was captured in a study of blood T cell repertoires in COVID-19 (dated by TCRdb to 2018 to 2020). For the wider study: Samples from collaborators originated in the United States, Italy and Spain and spanned both the acute and convalescent phases of COVID-19. Samples came from the ongoing ImmuneRACE study (first 160 participants) plus 1,254 subjects from 6 global collaborators. The material from the prospective study consisted of cDNA or gDNA derived from T cells, B-cell-depleted T cells, or PBMCs. Deeply sampled blood TCRbeta repertoires from subjects exposed to, actively infected with, or recovered from COVID-19 were included in the dataset. The sample metadata nearly always contained a de-identified subject ID, COVID-19 status, age in years and sex. The repertoires were released in a freely available public database intended as a resource for research on the immune response to SARS-CoV-2. Where available, HLA class I and class II types were obtained from metadata supplied by the sample provider rather than from assay-based typing.

Study-wide conclusions, independent of this receptor: How much clinical and demographic metadata was included differed by source and by participant, and the metadata was provided uncurated.

TCRbeta CDR3 regions were amplified from genomic DNA by means of the immunoSEQ Assay, a bias-controlled multiplex PCR. For the original study's pipeline: The number of nucleated cells in each sample was estimated from the amplification of reference gene primers within the assay. To quantify the absolute abundance of each unique TCRbeta CDR3 rearrangement, sequence reads were collapsed and filtered. For each sample, productive Simpson clonality was calculated by taking the square root of Simpson's diversity index across productive rearrangements. TCRdb took over this immuneACCESS table, retaining in-frame rearrangements with V and J assigned. Such tables are incomplete; in checked studies, under half of the missing clones stem from an unresolved V gene, and the remainder is unexplained. V, J and clone size derive from that table, while D and trimming were established from the DNA sequence. The table for this sample lists tens of thousands of clones; 83% of them were counted only once. The top ten clones comprise about 5.2% of the sample.

The germline V gene encodes CDR1 SGHDN and CDR2 FVKESK. V gives up 1 base and J gives up 2 bases, and the segment between their germline ends measures 6 bases. Reading from cysteine to phenylalanine, the CDR3 counts 13 amino acids. The only DNA kept is the CDR3, 39 bases in frame from the first base. Whole blood was collected in K2EDTA tubes by collaborating institutions according to the institutions' own protocols. For TCRbeta analysis, collaborator samples were shipped as frozen whole blood, as isolated PBMCs, or as DNA extracted from either sample type. This clone was counted once. Its specific antigen is unknown. Base qualities are not at hand, and no much larger clone is one base apart.

This receptor chain uses TRBV14 and TRBJ2-7; 6 matching bases give a weak D call of TRBD2. This TCR was sampled from a human donor in a cohort sampled during active COVID-19. The sequenced material came from peripheral blood. The CDR3 in this case is CASSQGEAYEQYF. The DNA is TGTGCCAGCAGCCAAGGGGAGGCCTACGAGCAGTACTTC.